The clone carrying this T cell receptor (beta chain) was seen only a few times. No antigen is known for it. Germline V CDR1 and CDR2: LGHNA, YNFKEQ. The V gene end was trimmed by 4 bases and the J gene end by 1 base; junction bases not matched to a gene: 7. The CDR3 is 18 amino acids. The data originate from a study of cytomegalovirus exposure and HLA in healthy donors. Overall study: For the roughly 400 genotyped donors, more than 65% fell within the Caucasian-associated ancestry cluster.

Study-level results: Owing to their indistinguishability, certain V segments, notably TRBV6-2 and TRBV6-3, were excluded. It was confirmed in vitro that three of the CMV-associated chains were specific for CMV antigens. Productive status was seen about 90% or about 30% of the time for most TCR beta V segments in an earlier analysis.

The PCR employed 60 Vbeta primers together with 13 Jbeta primers. The protocol was immunoSEQ multiplex PCR, while the TCRdb copy is restricted to in-frame clones and leaves out a portion. In the table there are 250,000 to 350,000 clones, roughly 85% of which are singletons. J is TRBJ2-6 and V is TRBV4-2; 10 nucleotides line up with TRBD2. Sequenced input: PBMCs. The receptor was isolated from a man aged 35 to 55 in good health and CMV-seropositive. CDR3 loop: CASSRSASGRSGANVLTF. Written as DNA, the CDR3 is TGTGCCAGCAGCCGATCGGCTAGCGGGAGATCTGGGGCCAACGTCCTGACTTTC.